These 9 T cell receptor beta chains came from one sample sequenced in a study of shared clonotypes between healthy human individuals. TCRdb keeps only in-frame clones here, not all; method: immunoSEQ multiplex PCR. The repertoire holds approximately 440,000 clones, with more than 70% as singletons. The sample consisted of PBMCs. Receptor source: a woman aged 35 to 49 in good health. Some clones in this sample may be carry-over from other donors' samples.

The chain joins TRBV27 to TRBJ1-4; TRBD1 aligns across 7 bases. In germline, CDR1 is MNHEY, CDR2 SMNVEV (reference sequence). The CDR3 totals 15 residues. The ends lost 6 bases at V and 3 bases at J; junction bases unmatched: 7. The CDR3 nucleotides are TGTGCCAGCAGCCAACTCGGGACAGCTAATGAAAAACTGTTTTTT. Translation gives CASSQLGTANEKLFF.

The V and J genes are TRBV7-2 and TRBJ2-3; no definite D call. V was clipped by 2 bases and J by 1 base, with 13 bases between them. The V gene's germline CDR1 is SGHTA and CDR2 FQGNSA. The CDR3 has 16 amino acids. The CDR3 loop reads CASSLQGGGGTDTQYF. As DNA, the CDR3 is TGTGCCAGCAGCTTACAAGGTGGTGGGGGCACAGATACGCAGTATTTT.

The rearrangement joins TRBV6-5 to TRBJ1-2; TRBD1 agrees at 9 bases. V gave up 6 bases and J gave up 2 bases; unmatched junction bases: 4. There are 14 residues in the CDR3. Germline values: CDR1 MNHEY, CDR2 SVGAGI. This CDR3 reads CASSRDRANYGYTF. CDR3 DNA sequence: TGTGCCAGCAGCCGGGACAGGGCGAACTATGGCTACACCTTC.

The chain uses TRBV10-2 and TRBJ2-1, with 7 nucleotides matching TRBD2. Unmatched junction bases numbered 2, after V lost 6 bases and J lost 0 bases. From germline, CDR1 is WSHSY and CDR2 SAAADI. The length of the CDR3 is 14 residues. The DNA of the CDR3 is TGCGCCAGCAGCCAGCGGGGCTCCTACAATGAGCAGTTCTTC. It codes for CASSQRGSYNEQFF.

J is TRBJ2-5 and V is TRBV29-1, with D unresolved. The V gene lost 7 bases and the J gene lost 4 bases, with 10 bases spanning the gap. The germline V gene encodes CDR1 SQVTM and CDR2 ANQGSEA. The CDR3 is made up of 11 amino acids. CDR3 region: CSATDPETQYF. The DNA for the CDR3 is TGCAGCGCCACGGACCCAGAGACCCAGTACTTC.

The chain uses TRBV11-2 and TRBJ2-7; 10 nucleotides match TRBD1. The V segment lost 1 base and the J segment 7 bases; nucleotides outside the gene matches: 7. From germline, CDR1 is SGHAT and CDR2 FQNNGV. The CDR3 consists of 15 residues. CDR3 residues: CASSLGLGQGSEQYF. The CDR3 DNA reads as TGTGCCAGCAGCTTAGGGTTGGGACAGGGGAGTGAGCAGTACTTC. Using reference TRBV11-2 and TRBJ2-7 for the parts outside the CDR3, the full variable domain is EAGVAQSPRYKIIEKRQSVAFWCNPISGHATLYWYQQILGQGPKLLIQFQNNGVVDDSQLPKDRFSAERLKGVDSTLKIQPAKLEDSAVYLCASSLGLGQGSEQYFGPGTRLTVT.

V is TRBV28 and J is TRBJ2-5; 7 bases align to TRBD2. Germline lookup yields CDR1 MDHEN and CDR2 SYDVKM. Unmatched junction bases numbered 21, after V lost 3 bases and J lost 5 bases. This CDR3 is built from 19 residues. DNA of the CDR3: TGTGCCAGCAGTTTCGGACTAGGTGTCTTAAAGCGGGAAAGGGAGACCCAGTACTTC. Amino acids: CASSFGLGVLKRERETQYF.

The chain joins TRBV11-2 to TRBJ2-2, with 10 bases that match TRBD2. The germline gives CDR1 SGHAT, CDR2 FQNNGV. CDR3 length: 19 residues. J lost 6 bases, V lost 4 bases, and 17 bases had no gene match. The CDR3 loop reads CASSSITQSSGSRAGELFF. The CDR3 nucleotides read TGTGCCAGCAGCTCCATAACACAGTCTAGCGGGAGTCGGGCCGGGGAGCTGTTTTTT.

The chain links TRBV7-2 to TRBJ2-2; TRBD1 matches 7 bases. V dropped 4 bases and J dropped 0; count of bases not matched to a gene: 8. The germline CDR1 and CDR2 sequences are SGHTA and FQGNSA. The CDR3 is 17 amino acids. The CDR3 spells CASSSQPGTANTGELFF. CDR3 coding DNA: TGTGCCAGCAGCTCTCAACCCGGGACAGCGAACACCGGGGAGCTGTTTTTT.